The next 21 T cell receptor beta chains were all read from a single sample in a study of blood T cells in healthy people across ages. Through a sample-barcoded 5' primer and a J-beta primer mix, a second PCR was run for roughly 6 to 12 cycles. TCRdb re-analysed the 5' RACE reads in MiXCR, keeping a single row per CDR3 protein. The data contain 1.4 million to 1.5 million distinct CDR3 sequences, 42% of them singletons. Sequencing input: blood. These receptors came from a woman under 30 in good health.

This clonotype has just a few counts. V gene TRBV25-1 combines with J gene TRBJ1-5, with 12 nucleotides matching TRBD1. Germline loops: CDR1 MGHDK, CDR2 SYGVNS. V shed 3 bases and J 5 bases; nucleotides not matched to a gene: 2. The CDR3 sequence is 15 residues long. The CDR3 nucleotides are TGTGCCAGCAGTGAGGGACAGGGGGCTCATCAGCCCCAGCATTTT. It specifies CASSEGQGAHQPQHF. The full variable domain, in which reference TRBV25-1 and TRBJ1-5 provide the parts outside the CDR3, is EADIYQTPRYLVIGTGKKITLECSQTMGHDKMYWYQQDPGMELHLIHYSYGVNSTEKGDLSSESTVSRIRTEHFPLTLESARPSHTSQYLCASSEGQGAHQPQHFGDGTRLSIL.

V and J are TRBV4-1 and TRBJ1-1; 7 bases are shared with TRBD1. CDR3 length equals 17 residues. J was trimmed by 6 bases and V by 1 base; bases with no gene match: 14. Germline V gene data show CDR1 as MGHRA and CDR2 as YSYEKL. The CDR3 nucleotides read TGCGCCAGCAGCCAAGCCCGGGACAGAGTCGATAAGCCTGAAGCTTTCTTT. The encoded protein is CASSQARDRVDKPEAFF.

Many counts were recorded for this clonotype. The rearrangement links TRBV12-3 or TRBV12-4 to TRBJ1-2, with D possibly TRBD1 on 5 matching bases. The CDR3 extends over 13 amino acids. V was trimmed by 6 bases and J by 2 bases, leaving 10 bases between them. The CDR3 sequence is CASRTGTNYGYTF. The CDR3 DNA sequence: TGTGCCAGCAGAACCGGGACCAACTATGGCTACACCTTC.

The chain recombines TRBV20-1 with TRBJ1-2; TRBD1 might be the D (6 bases). The CDR3 covers 13 residues. Between the trimmed V and J ends, which lost 5 bases and 4 bases, there was a span of 14 bases. Germline CDR1 reads DFQATT; CDR2 reads SNEGSKA (reference sequence). This CDR3 reads CSAQNGQSYGYTF. CDR3 sequence (DNA): TGCAGTGCTCAGAACGGACAGTCCTATGGCTACACCTTC.

The V call is TRBV6-2 or TRBV6-3, the J call TRBJ2-5, with D unclear. CDR3 size: 14 residues. V was clipped by 7 bases and J by 2 bases, with 14 bases between them. Germline assignment: CDR1 MNHEY and CDR2 SVGEGT. CDR3 bases: TGTGCCAGCAATGTAGTAGGGCGGCAAGAGACCCAGTACTTC. It specifies CASNVVGRQETQYF.

A few counts support this clonotype. The rearrangement links TRBV7-8 to TRBJ2-5, with TRBD2 identical over 9 bases. J gave up 6 bases and V 0 bases, and 8 bases lay outside the gene matches. This CDR3 has 16 residues. Germline V CDR1 and CDR2: SGHVS, FQNEAQ. The CDR3 spells CASSLASAGGRKTQYF. The CDR3 DNA reads as TGTGCCAGCAGCTTAGCTTCGGCGGGAGGGCGGAAGACCCAGTACTTC.

This clonotype was observed a few times. The chain employs TRBV6-2 or TRBV6-3 and TRBJ2-6, with D hard to call. The CDR3 is 16 amino acids. V was clipped by 0 bases and J by 4 bases, with 10 bases between them. Germline CDR1 and CDR2: MNHEY and SVGEGT. CDR3 amino acids: CASSYSTRSGANVLTF. In DNA form, the CDR3 reads TGTGCCAGCAGTTACTCGACGAGGTCCGGGGCCAACGTCCTGACTTTC.

CDR3 nucleotide sequence: TGTGCCAGCAGTTCTTGGGCTAGCGGCAACAATGAGCAGTTCTTC. This codes for CASSSWASGNNEQFF. The V call is TRBV28, the J call TRBJ2-1, with 7 bases aligning to TRBD2. With V trimmed by 4 bases and J by 5 bases, 8 bases remained unmatched. The CDR3 totals 15 residues. Germline V CDR1 and CDR2: MDHEN, SYDVKM.

The genes are TRBV9 and TRBJ1-5, with TRBD1 matching 8 bases. Germline trimming cut 4 bases from V and 2 bases from J; bases unmatched to any gene: 11. There are 17 residues in the CDR3. Germline assignment: CDR1 SGDLS and CDR2 YYNGEE. The CDR3 sequence: CASSFSDGQGGNQPQHF. CDR3 nucleotide sequence: TGTGCCAGCAGCTTTAGTGACGGACAGGGTGGCAATCAGCCCCAGCATTTT.

V and J are TRBV20-1 and TRBJ1-2; D remains ambiguous. Germline assignment: CDR1 DFQATT and CDR2 SNEGSKA (reference sequence). The ends were cut back, 3 bases at V and 1 base at J, with 6 bases in the middle. The CDR3 is 12 amino acids. The CDR3 reads CSARDFNYGYTF. The CDR3 bases are TGCAGTGCTAGGGACTTTAACTATGGCTACACCTTC.

This chain uses TRBV24-1 with TRBJ2-3; D tentatively reads TRBD1 or TRBD2 (5 bases each). In germline, CDR1 is KGHDR, CDR2 SFDVKD. The CDR3 is 16 residues long. Deletions cut 5 bases from V and 0 bases from J, with 14 bases between. The CDR3 DNA is TGTGCCACCAGTGCAGGGAGAACCTCTAGCACAGATACGCAGTATTTT. Its translation is CATSAGRTSSTDTQYF.

Concerning this clonotype itself: A read error may be the cause here, since a much bigger clone is one base away. The rearrangement joins TRBV10-3 to TRBJ2-1; TRBD2 matches at 10 bases. Germline CDR1 and CDR2: ENHRY and SYGVKD. The V segment lost 4 bases and the J segment 8 bases; nucleotides outside the gene matches: 5. The CDR3 is 14 residues long. In DNA, the CDR3 is TGTGCCATCAGTGGCCGGACTAGCGGAGATGAGCAGTTCTTC. This translates into CAISGRTSGDEQFF.

This clonotype was recorded once. The chain uses TRBV3-1 and TRBJ2-1; the match to TRBD2 covers 9 bases. The CDR3 loop spans 19 amino acids. The V and J ends lost 3 bases and 4 bases, in that order; junction bases with no gene match: 16. The germline CDR1 and CDR2 sequences are LGHDT and YNNKEL (reference sequence). The CDR3 sequence is CASSQLGGGALDSYNEQFF. DNA of the CDR3: TGTGCCAGCAGCCAGCTAGGCGGGGGGGCCTTAGATTCGTACAATGAGCAGTTCTTC.

The J gene is TRBJ1-1, the V gene TRBV4-1; no definite D call. CDR1 MGHRA and CDR2 YSYEKL come from the germline V gene. V lost 0 bases and J 3 bases, leaving 11 bases between the germline ends. This CDR3 region has 15 residues. The CDR3 loop is CASSQDPWDDTEAFF. Written as DNA, the CDR3 is TGCGCCAGCAGCCAAGACCCCTGGGATGACACTGAAGCTTTCTTT.

As DNA, the CDR3 is TGTGCCAGCTCACGAGACCCGGGGGGTCCAGATACGCAGTATTTT. It specifies CASSRDPGGPDTQYF. This chain links TRBV18 with TRBJ2-3; 7 bases fit TRBD2. This CDR3 is built from 15 residues. V lost 4 bases to trimming and J lost 4 bases; unmatched junction nucleotides: 8. Germline lookup yields CDR1 KGHSH and CDR2 LQKENI.

This clonotype has just a few counts. The rearrangement joins TRBV12-3 or TRBV12-4 to TRBJ2-7; TRBD2 matches at 14 bases. The CDR3 covers 17 residues. The junction had 9 bases not matched to a gene; V was cut back by 3 bases and J by 5 bases. DNA for the CDR3: TGTGCCAGCAGTTTGCGAGGACTAGCGGGAGGTACCAACGAGCAGTACTTC. The encoded protein is CASSLRGLAGGTNEQYF.

This clonotype occurred many times. V and J are TRBV2 and TRBJ2-7, with 7 bases that match TRBD2. This CDR3 spans 13 amino acids. The V gene's germline CDR1 is SNHLY and CDR2 FYNNEI. V shed 6 bases and J 3 bases; nucleotides not matched to a gene: 5. CDR3 sequence reads: CASSNGLGYEQYF. The CDR3, as DNA: TGTGCCAGCAGCAACGGACTAGGCTACGAGCAGTACTTC.

The J gene is TRBJ2-3, the V gene TRBV6-1; TRBD2 agrees at 11 bases. The ends lost 4 bases at V and 5 bases at J; junction bases unmatched: 5. The CDR3 loop spans 15 amino acids. Germline lookup yields CDR1 MNHNS and CDR2 SASEGT. The CDR3 reads CASSVAGGQGDTQYF. The CDR3 DNA sequence: TGTGCCAGCAGTGTAGCGGGGGGGCAGGGAGATACGCAGTATTTT.

This clonotype came up a few times. This chain connects TRBV7-2 to TRBJ2-3; TRBD1 matches at 7 bases. This CDR3 has 14 residues. In germline, CDR1 is SGHTA, CDR2 FQGNSA. Germline trimming cut 3 bases from V and 10 bases from J; bases unmatched to any gene: 10. The CDR3 sequence is CASSFDRDISAQYF. As DNA, the CDR3 is TGTGCCAGCAGCTTCGACAGGGATATTTCAGCGCAGTATTTT.

This clonotype was detected ten times or more. J is TRBJ2-6 and V is TRBV6-5; D unresolved. The CDR3 runs to 15 residues. The V end lost 0 bases, the J end lost 0 bases, and 3 bases lay between the germline ends. The germline gives CDR1 MNHEY, CDR2 SVGAGI. The CDR3 loop reads CASSYSFSGANVLTF. CDR3 DNA sequence: TGTGCCAGCAGTTACTCCTTCTCTGGGGCCAACGTCCTGACTTTC.

The J gene is TRBJ1-1, the V gene TRBV27; D is uncertain. The CDR3 length is 14 residues. The germline gives CDR1 MNHEY, CDR2 SMNVEV (reference sequence). Trimming removed 5 bases from V and 8 bases from J, with 18 bases in between. This CDR3 reads CASSVLSQLPEAFF. In nucleotides, the CDR3 is TGTGCCAGCAGTGTCTTAAGCCAGCTTCCAGAAGCTTTCTTT.